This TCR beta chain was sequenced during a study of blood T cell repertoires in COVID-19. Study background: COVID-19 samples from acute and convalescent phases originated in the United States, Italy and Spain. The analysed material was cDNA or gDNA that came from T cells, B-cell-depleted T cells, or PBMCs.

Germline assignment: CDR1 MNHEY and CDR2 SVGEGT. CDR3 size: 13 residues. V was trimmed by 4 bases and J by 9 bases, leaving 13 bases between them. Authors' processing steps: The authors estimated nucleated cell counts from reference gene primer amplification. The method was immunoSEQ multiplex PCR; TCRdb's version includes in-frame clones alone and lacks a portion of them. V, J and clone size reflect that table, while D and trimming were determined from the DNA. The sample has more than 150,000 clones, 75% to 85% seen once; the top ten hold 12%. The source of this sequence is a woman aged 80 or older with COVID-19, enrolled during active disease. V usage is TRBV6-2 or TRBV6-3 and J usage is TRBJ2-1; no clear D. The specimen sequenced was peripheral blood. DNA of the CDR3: TGTGCCAGCAGTTTGGCCCAGGTATCTGAGCAGTTCTTC. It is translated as CASSLAQVSEQFF.